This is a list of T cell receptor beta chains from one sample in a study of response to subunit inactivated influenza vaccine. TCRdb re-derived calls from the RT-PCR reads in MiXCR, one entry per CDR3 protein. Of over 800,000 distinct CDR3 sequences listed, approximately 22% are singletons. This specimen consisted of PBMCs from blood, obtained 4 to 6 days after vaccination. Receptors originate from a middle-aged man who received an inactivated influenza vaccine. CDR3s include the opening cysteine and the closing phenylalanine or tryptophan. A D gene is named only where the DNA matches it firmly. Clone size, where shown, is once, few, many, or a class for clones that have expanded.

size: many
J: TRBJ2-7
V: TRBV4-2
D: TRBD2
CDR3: CASSQPSSGRAYEQYF
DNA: TGTGCCAGCAGCCAACCCTCTAGCGGGAGAGCTTACGAGCAGTACTTC

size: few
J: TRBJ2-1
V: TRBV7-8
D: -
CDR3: CASTRKRAGGLYNEQFF
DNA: TGTGCCAGCACTCGCAAGAGGGCAGGGGGACTCTACAATGAGCAGTTCTTC

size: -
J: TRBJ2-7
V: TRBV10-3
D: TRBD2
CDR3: CAISESSGRPYEQYF
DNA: TGTGCCATCAGTGAGTCTAGCGGGAGGCCCTACGAGCAGTACTTC

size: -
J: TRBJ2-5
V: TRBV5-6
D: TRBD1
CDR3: CASSLDRLQETQYF
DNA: TGTGCCAGCAGCCTGGACAGGCTCCAAGAGACCCAGTACTTC

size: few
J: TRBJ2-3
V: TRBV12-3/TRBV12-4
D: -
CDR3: CASSPGINTDTQYF
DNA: TGTGCCAGCAGCCCGGGAATCAACACAGATACGCAGTATTTT

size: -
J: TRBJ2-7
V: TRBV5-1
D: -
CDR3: CASSLNPPDRGTYEQYF
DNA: TGCGCCAGCAGCTTGAATCCCCCAGACAGAGGAACCTACGAGCAGTACTTC

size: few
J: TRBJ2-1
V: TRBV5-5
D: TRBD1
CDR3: CASSHLNRGRSYNEQFF
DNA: TGTGCCAGCAGCCACCTAAACAGGGGCCGGTCCTACAATGAGCAGTTCTTC

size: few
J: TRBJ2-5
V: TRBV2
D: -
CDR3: CASTWTAEETQYF
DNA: TGTGCCAGCACCTGGACGGCCGAAGAGACCCAGTACTTC

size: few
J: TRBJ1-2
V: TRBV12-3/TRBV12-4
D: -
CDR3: CASSHTTRQAQGDYTF
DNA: TGTGCCAGCAGTCACACCACAAGACAGGCCCAAGGCGACTACACCTTC

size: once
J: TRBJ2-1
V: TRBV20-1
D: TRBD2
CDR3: CSAFGLAGRSSYNEQFF
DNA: TGCAGTGCTTTCGGACTAGCGGGACGCAGCTCCTACAATGAGCAGTTCTTC